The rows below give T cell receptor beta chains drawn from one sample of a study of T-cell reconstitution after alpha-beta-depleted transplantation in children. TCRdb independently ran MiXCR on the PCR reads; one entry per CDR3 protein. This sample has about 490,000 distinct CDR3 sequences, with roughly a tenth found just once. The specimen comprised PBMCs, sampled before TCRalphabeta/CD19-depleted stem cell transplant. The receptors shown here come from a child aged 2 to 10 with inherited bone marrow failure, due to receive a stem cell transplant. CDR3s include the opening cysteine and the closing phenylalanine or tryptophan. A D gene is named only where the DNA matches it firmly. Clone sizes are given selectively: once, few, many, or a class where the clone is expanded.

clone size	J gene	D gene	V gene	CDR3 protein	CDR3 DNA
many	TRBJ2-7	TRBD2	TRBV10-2	CASITGTSGIYEQYF	TGCGCCAGCATCACCGGGACTAGCGGGATATACGAGCAGTACTTC
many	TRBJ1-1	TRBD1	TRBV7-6	CASSPGTGVTYTEAFF	TGTGCCAGCAGCCCCGGGACAGGGGTGACGTACACTGAAGCTTTCTTT
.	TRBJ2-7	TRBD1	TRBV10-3	CAISGRFYGTASYEQYF	TGTGCCATCAGTGGCCGATTCTACGGGACAGCGTCCTACGAGCAGTACTTC
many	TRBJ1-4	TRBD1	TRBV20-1	CSVGTGDEKLFF	TGCAGTGTGGGGACAGGGGATGAAAAACTGTTTTTT
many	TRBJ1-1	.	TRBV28	CASSLRGAMYTEAFF	TGTGCCAGCAGTTTGAGGGGGGCGATGTACACTGAAGCTTTCTTT
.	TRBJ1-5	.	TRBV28	CASTWGADQPQHF	TGTGCCAGCACCTGGGGGGCAGATCAGCCCCAGCATTTT
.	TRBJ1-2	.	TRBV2	CASSELAIGYTF	TGTGCCAGCAGTGAATTGGCCATCGGCTACACCTTC
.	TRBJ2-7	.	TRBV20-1	CSARDWARAYEQYF	TGCAGTGCTAGAGATTGGGCCAGGGCCTACGAGCAGTACTTC
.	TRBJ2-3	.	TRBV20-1	CSISIPFSGPYTDTQYF	TGCAGCATCAGCATCCCCTTTAGCGGACCTTACACAGATACGCAGTATTTT
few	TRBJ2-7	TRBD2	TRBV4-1	CASSQETIAGRDEQYF	TGCGCCAGCAGCCAAGAGACGATAGCGGGAAGGGACGAGCAGTACTTC
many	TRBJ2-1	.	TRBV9	CASSARRYDEQFF	TGTGCCAGCAGCGCAAGGAGGTACGATGAGCAGTTCTTC
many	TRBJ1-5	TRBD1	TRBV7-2	CASSLVGQGSNQPQHF	TGTGCCAGCAGCTTAGTCGGACAGGGTAGCAATCAGCCCCAGCATTTT
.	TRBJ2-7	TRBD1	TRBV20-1	CSAREGQGNAYEQYF	TGCAGTGCTAGAGAGGGACAGGGGAACGCCTACGAGCAGTACTTC
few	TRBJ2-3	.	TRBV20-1	CSARRDPFTDTQYF	TGCAGTGCTAGGCGGGACCCCTTCACAGATACGCAGTATTTT
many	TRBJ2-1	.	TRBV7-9	CASSRLAESFEQFF	TGTGCCAGCAGTAGATTAGCGGAAAGTTTTGAGCAGTTCTTC
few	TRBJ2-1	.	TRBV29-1	CSVAKRAGSYNEQFF	TGCAGCGTTGCCAAACGGGCGGGCTCCTACAATGAGCAGTTCTTC
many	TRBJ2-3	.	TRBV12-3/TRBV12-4	CASSPDEGDTQYF	TGTGCCAGCAGCCCAGATGAGGGTGATACGCAGTATTTT
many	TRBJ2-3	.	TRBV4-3	CASSQDSQGDGDTQYF	TGCGCCAGCAGCCAAGATTCACAGGGAGATGGAGATACGCAGTATTTT
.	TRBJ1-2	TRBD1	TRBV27	CASSAWTGRNYGYTF	TGTGCCAGCAGTGCTTGGACAGGGAGGAACTATGGCTACACCTTC
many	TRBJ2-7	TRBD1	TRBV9	CASSNPTGGSIGGRHEQYF	TGTGCCAGCAGCAACCCGACAGGGGGTTCGATCGGAGGGAGGCACGAGCAGTACTTC
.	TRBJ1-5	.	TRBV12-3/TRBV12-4	CASSFGVGYQPQHF	TGTGCCAGCAGTTTCGGAGTGGGATATCAGCCCCAGCATTTT
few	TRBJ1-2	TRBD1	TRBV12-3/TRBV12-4	CASSLGDSFYGYTF	TGTGCCAGCAGTTTGGGGGACAGCTTCTATGGCTACACCTTC
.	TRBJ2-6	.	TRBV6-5	CASSYLPAISGANVLTF	TGTGCCAGCAGTTACTTGCCAGCTATCTCTGGGGCCAACGTCCTGACTTTC
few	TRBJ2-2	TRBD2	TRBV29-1	CSAEGLAGGKLTGELFF	TGCAGCGCTGAGGGACTAGCGGGAGGGAAATTAACCGGGGAGCTGTTTTTT
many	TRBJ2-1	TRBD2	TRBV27	CASNLSRLAGVYNEQFF	TGTGCCAGCAACCTATCTCGACTAGCGGGTGTTTACAATGAGCAGTTCTTC
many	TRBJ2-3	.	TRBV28	CASSPTGGPDTQYF	TGTGCCAGCAGTCCCACCGGGGGACCAGATACGCAGTATTTT
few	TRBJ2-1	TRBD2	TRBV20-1	CSASLSGREAYNEQFF	TGCAGTGCTAGTCTTTCTGGACGGGAGGCCTACAATGAGCAGTTCTTC
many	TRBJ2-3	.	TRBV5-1	CASSSGLPSTDTQYF	TGCGCCAGCAGCTCGGGACTTCCTAGCACAGATACGCAGTATTTT
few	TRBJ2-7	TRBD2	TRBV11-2	CASSTPGLAGGYF	TGTGCCAGCAGCACCCCGGGACTAGCGGGGGGTTACTTC
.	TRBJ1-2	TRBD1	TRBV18	CASSPATGQGDYGYTF	TGTGCCAGCTCACCCGCAACGGGACAGGGTGACTATGGCTACACCTTC
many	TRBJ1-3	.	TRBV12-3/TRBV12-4	CASTRLPGLGSGNTIYF	TGTGCCAGCACCCGACTCCCGGGTCTGGGCTCTGGAAACACCATATATTTT
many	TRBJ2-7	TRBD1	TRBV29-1	CSVNDRGLKGTNEQYF	TGCAGCGTCAATGACAGGGGCCTTAAGGGAACCAACGAGCAGTACTTC
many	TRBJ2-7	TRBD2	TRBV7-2	CASSLTGTSPYEQYF	TGTGCCAGCAGCTTAACCGGGACTAGTCCCTACGAGCAGTACTTC
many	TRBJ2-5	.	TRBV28	CASSLSDRWETQYF	TGTGCCAGCAGTTTATCGGATCGATGGGAGACCCAGTACTTC
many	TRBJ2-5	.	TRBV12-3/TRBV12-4	CASSLVGWQETQYF	TGTGCCAGCAGTTTAGTGGGGTGGCAAGAGACCCAGTACTTC
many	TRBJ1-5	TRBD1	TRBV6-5	CASSYEGASRNQPQHF	TGTGCCAGCAGTTACGAGGGGGCGTCTCGCAATCAGCCCCAGCATTTT
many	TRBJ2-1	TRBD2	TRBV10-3	CAISGNPRTRYNEQFF	TGTGCCATCAGTGGGAATCCCAGGACTAGATACAATGAGCAGTTCTTC
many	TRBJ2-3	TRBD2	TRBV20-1	CSAILLATSTDTQYF	TGCAGTGCTATTTTACTAGCGACTAGCACAGATACGCAGTATTTT
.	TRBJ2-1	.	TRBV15	CATSRVRTGPYNEQFF	TGTGCCACCAGCAGAGTCCGAACCGGGCCCTACAATGAGCAGTTCTTC
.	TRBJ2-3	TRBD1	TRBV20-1	CSARTGSPDTQYF	TGCAGTGCTCGGACAGGGAGCCCAGATACGCAGTATTTT
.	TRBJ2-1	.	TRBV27	CASSSQGVSNEQFF	TGTGCCAGCAGTTCACAGGGAGTCTCCAATGAGCAGTTCTTC
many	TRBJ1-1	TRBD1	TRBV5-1	CASSLEGQGVIEAFF	TGCGCCAGCAGCTTGGAGGGACAGGGGGTAATTGAAGCTTTCTTT
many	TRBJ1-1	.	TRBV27	CASSPPRGGTEAFF	TGTGCCAGCAGTCCGCCCCGAGGTGGGACTGAAGCTTTCTTT
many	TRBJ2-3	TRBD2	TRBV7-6	CASSPSGEGRTDTQYF	TGTGCCAGCAGCCCTAGCGGAGAGGGGAGGACAGATACGCAGTATTTT
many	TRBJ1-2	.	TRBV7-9	CASSLVGSPYGYTF	TGTGCCAGCAGCTTAGTGGGCAGCCCTTATGGCTACACCTTC
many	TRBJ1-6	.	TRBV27	CASSLLPGARPPPLHF	TGTGCCAGCAGTTTATTACCAGGGGCCCGGCCGCCACCCCTCCACTTT
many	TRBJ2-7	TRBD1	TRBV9	CASSVGQGAYEQYF	TGTGCCAGCAGCGTAGGACAGGGGGCCTACGAGCAGTACTTC
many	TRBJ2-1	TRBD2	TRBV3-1	CASSRLAGVNEQFF	TGTGCCAGCAGCCGACTAGCGGGGGTGAATGAGCAGTTCTTC
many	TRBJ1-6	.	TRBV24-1	CATSDSGWNSPLHF	TGTGCCACCAGTGATTCAGGGTGGAATTCACCCCTCCACTTT
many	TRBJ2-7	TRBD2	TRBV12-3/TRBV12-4	CASSFGGRAYEQYF	TGTGCCAGCAGCTTCGGCGGGAGGGCCTACGAGCAGTACTTC
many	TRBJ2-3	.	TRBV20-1	CSARGALRTQYF	TGCAGTGCTAGAGGGGCCCTTCGTACGCAGTATTTT
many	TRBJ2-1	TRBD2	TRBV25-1	CASGGLAGYNEQFF	TGTGCCAGCGGGGGACTAGCGGGCTACAATGAGCAGTTCTTC
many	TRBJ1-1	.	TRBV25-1	CASSAQPNTEAFF	TGTGCCAGCAGTGCACAGCCGAACACTGAAGCTTTCTTT
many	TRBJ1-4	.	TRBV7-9	CASTPTYGTNEKLFF	TGTGCCAGCACCCCCACGTACGGAACTAATGAAAAACTGTTTTTT
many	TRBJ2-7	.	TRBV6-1	CASSRRAAASYEQYF	TGTGCCAGCAGCCGCAGGGCCGCGGCGTCCTACGAGCAGTACTTC